Included here is one T cell receptor beta chain sequence, with context. Its antigen remains unidentified. The sample holds other DNA sequences that translate to the same CDR3. In nominal health when sampled, donors likely had unrecorded immune exposures nonetheless. The germline CDR1 and CDR2 sequences are SGHRS and YFSETQ. The CDR3 loop spans 15 amino acids. V was trimmed by 0 bases and J by 5 bases, leaving 12 bases between them. The sample is drawn from a study of cytomegalovirus exposure and HLA in healthy donors. The PCR made use of 60 Vbeta and 13 Jbeta primers. Only in-frame clones appear in the TCRdb table, and some are missing; sequencing was by immunoSEQ multiplex PCR. Of some 100,000 clones in the sample, roughly 80% were seen once. General study findings and limits: A later analysis found TCR association rates differed by HLA locus, highest for DRB1 and lowest for HLA-C. Presence/absence analyses supposed approximately even sequencing depth among donors.

The TCR originated in a man aged 35 to 55 in good health and CMV-seronegative. The sequenced sample consisted of PBMCs. This chain uses TRBV5-1 with TRBJ1-5; D ambiguous. The CDR3 DNA reads TGCGCCAGCAGCTTGGATCCTTCCTACGATCAGCCCCAGCATTTT. As protein: CASSLDPSYDQPQHF. The full variable domain, completed using reference TRBV5-1 and TRBJ1-5, is KAGVTQTPRYLIKTRGQQVTLSCSPISGHRSVSWYQQTPGQGLQFLFEYFSETQRNKGNFPGRFSGRQFSNSRSEMNVSTLELGDSALYLCASSLDPSYDQPQHFGDGTRLSIL.